This TCR beta chain was obtained from a study of cytomegalovirus exposure and HLA in healthy donors. CDR1 is MNHNS and CDR2 is SASEGT in the germline V gene. V shed 6 bases and J shed 1 base, with 9 bases lying between them. There are 13 residues in the CDR3. Primers included in the PCR were 60 Vbeta and 13 Jbeta primers. Sequenced by immunoSEQ multiplex PCR; TCRdb stores in-frame clones only, minus some. The sample carries 94,000 or so clones, around 71% recorded once. The sequencing input was PBMCs. The origin of this receptor is a man aged 55 to 70 in good health and CMV-seronegative. The chain combines TRBV6-1 with TRBJ2-5, with D perhaps matching TRBD2 (5 bases). The CDR3 reads CASRAGVQETQYF. For the CDR3, the DNA is TGTGCCAGCAGGGCCGGGGTCCAAGAGACCCAGTACTTC.